The present T cell receptor (beta chain) was sequenced within a study of blood T cells in healthy people across ages (dated by TCRdb to about 2015). Study-level background: In model experiments, template switching captured about one uniquely barcoded TCR beta cDNA molecule for every two T cells. For two donors (one aged 18 to 30 and one aged 80 or older), the study analyzed two additional independent replicas of 1 million unique cDNA reads from the same blood draw. Four age groups were formed from the donors: young (average about 16 years), middle-aged (around 40), aged (over 55) and long-lived (about 80). To avoid experimental bias, donors of different ages were spread randomly across the sequencing lanes. Using deep sequencing normalized with unique cDNA molecular identifiers, the study measured how TCR beta repertoire diversity changes with age.

The donors were roughly 38 Caucasian individuals from Russia, aged roughly 6 to 100 years, who were systemically healthy. Each donor gave around 9.8 milliliters of peripheral blood, collected into EDTA-treated Vacutainer tubes. Ficoll-Paque density-gradient centrifugation was used to isolate PBMCs, with at least 6 million obtained per sample. Trizol reagent was used to extract total RNA from PBMCs, with at least 6 micrograms per sample. The percentages of naive CD45RAhigh/CD27high T cells were determined by flow cytometry on a PBMC aliquot from every donor. Library preparation employed 5' RACE. Sequencing was carried out with an Illumina HiSeq 2500. A second PCR of about 6 to 12 cycles was run with a J-beta primer mix and a sample-barcoded 5' primer. A template-switch 5' adaptor carrying 12 random nucleotides introduced a unique molecular identifier onto each TCR beta cDNA molecule. At least 2.5 million CDR3-containing paired-end reads were obtained from each sample. First-strand cDNA synthesis was performed from all RNA using the Mint cDNA synthesis kit, with priming by a TRBC-specific oligonucleotide. Following uracil-DNA glycosylase treatment, a first 18-cycle PCR with universal primers M1SS and BC2_uni_R was performed on all cDNA. In the paper's pipeline: For normalization, 1 million high-quality reads were randomly selected from each sample, with every read carrying a distinct molecular identifier. Instead of being binned into consensus sequences, reads with shared molecular identifiers were discarded. MiTCR, set to a Q25 quality threshold and the strictest error-elimination algorithm, was used for CDR3 identification, clonotype clustering and error correction. A nonparametric unseen species model using Euler transformation provided a lower-bound estimate of total TCR beta diversity. TCRdb trimmed the raw reads at Q25, called clones with MiXCR and kept productive beta chains. Entries that share a CDR3 protein sequence are merged under the most common genes and DNA. Clone size and V and J calls follow TCRdb, not the original study. This sample holds 600,000 or so distinct CDR3 sequences; around half were observed only once. Of the sample, approximately 25% is held by the ten largest clones.

The table lists this clonotype with a count of one. Its binding antigen is unknown. Qualities for individual bases were not recorded, and no much larger clone is one base off. One read yields weak evidence. What the research found in general, with its limitations: Because profiling used bulk unsorted PBMCs, naive and antigen-experienced compartments could not be compared conclusively. As age increased, observed TCR beta diversity per million T cells dropped in a roughly linear way, and a significant reduction was already evident by age 40. Observed TCR beta diversity correlated strongly with the percentage of naive T cells measured by flow cytometry. The long-lived group showed more naive CD4+ T cells, fewer expanded clones and increased TCR diversity than the aged group, suggesting age selection. Because the CMV infection status of the donors was unknown, age-related changes in expanded clonotypes may potentially have been confounded. Total diversity estimates from one million sequenced T cells were considered lower bounds and underestimates.

V and J are truncated by 5 bases and 2 bases respectively, leaving an intervening sequence of 16 bases. CDR1 SGHTA and CDR2 FQGNSA are derived from the germline V gene. Measured from the cysteine to the phenylalanine, the CDR3 is 15 residues long. Only the CDR3 region is kept as DNA, spanning 45 bases read in frame from base 1. Sequenced material: blood. The sequence joins TRBV7-2 to TRBJ2-7; TRBD1 is a weak D gene call, 6 bases matching. This receptor was taken from a man at least 80 years old in good health. The CDR3 region has the sequence CASSQGRAAPYEQYF. The nucleotides are TGTGCCAGCAGCCAGGGGCGAGCGGCCCCCTACGAGCAGTACTTC.